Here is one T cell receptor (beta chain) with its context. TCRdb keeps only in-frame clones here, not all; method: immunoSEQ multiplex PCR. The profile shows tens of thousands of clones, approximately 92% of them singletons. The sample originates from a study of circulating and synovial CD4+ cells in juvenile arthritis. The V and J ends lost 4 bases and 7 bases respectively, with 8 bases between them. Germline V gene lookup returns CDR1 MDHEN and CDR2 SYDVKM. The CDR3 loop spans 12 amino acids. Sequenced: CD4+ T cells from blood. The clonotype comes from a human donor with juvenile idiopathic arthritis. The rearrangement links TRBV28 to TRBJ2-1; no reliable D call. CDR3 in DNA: TGTGCCAGCAGTTCGGTCCATAATGAGCAGTTCTTC. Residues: CASSSVHNEQFF.